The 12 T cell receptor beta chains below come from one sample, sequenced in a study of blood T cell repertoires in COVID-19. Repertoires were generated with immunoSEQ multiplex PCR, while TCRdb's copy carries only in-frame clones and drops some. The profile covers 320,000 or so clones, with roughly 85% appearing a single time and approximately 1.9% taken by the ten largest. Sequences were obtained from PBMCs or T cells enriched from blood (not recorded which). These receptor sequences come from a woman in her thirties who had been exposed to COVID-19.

The CDR3 coding sequence is TGTGCCAGCAGCTTAGAAGTCGGGACAGGTGATGGAAAACTGTTTTTT. Residues: CASSLEVGTGDGKLFF. This sequence joins TRBV7-6 and TRBJ1-4, with TRBD1 matching over 8 bases. Germline trimming cut 1 base from V and 10 bases from J; bases unmatched to any gene: 11. The CDR3 has 16 amino acids. Germline V CDR1 and CDR2: SGHVS, FNYEAQ.

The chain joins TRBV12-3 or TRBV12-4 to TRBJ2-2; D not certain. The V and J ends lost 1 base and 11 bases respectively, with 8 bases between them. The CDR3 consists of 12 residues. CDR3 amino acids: CASSLGQFELFF. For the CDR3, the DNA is TGTGCCAGCAGTTTAGGACAATTTGAGCTGTTTTTT.

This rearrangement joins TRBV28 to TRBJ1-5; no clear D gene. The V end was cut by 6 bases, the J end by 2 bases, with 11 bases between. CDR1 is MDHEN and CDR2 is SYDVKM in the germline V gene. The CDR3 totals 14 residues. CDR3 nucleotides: TGTGCCAGCAGAAACAGTCCTCGCAATCAGCCCCAGCATTTT. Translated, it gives CASRNSPRNQPQHF.

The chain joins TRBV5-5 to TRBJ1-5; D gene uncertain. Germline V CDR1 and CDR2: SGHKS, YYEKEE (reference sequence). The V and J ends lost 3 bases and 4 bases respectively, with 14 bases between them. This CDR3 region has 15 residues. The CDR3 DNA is TGTGCCAGCAGCTCGTCTCCGGAGCAAAATCAGCCCCAGCATTTT. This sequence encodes CASSSSPEQNQPQHF.

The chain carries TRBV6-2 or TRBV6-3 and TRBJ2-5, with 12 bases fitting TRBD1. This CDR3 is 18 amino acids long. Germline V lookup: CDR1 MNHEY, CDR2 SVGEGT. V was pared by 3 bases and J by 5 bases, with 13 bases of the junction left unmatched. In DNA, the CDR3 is TGTGCCAGCAGTTATCCCCTCGGGACAGGGGGCGACCGGGAGACCCAGTACTTC. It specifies CASSYPLGTGGDRETQYF.

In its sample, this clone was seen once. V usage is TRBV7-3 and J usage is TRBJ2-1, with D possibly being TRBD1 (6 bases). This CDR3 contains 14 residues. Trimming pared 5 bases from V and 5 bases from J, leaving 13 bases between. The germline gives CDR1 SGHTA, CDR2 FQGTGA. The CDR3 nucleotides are TGTGCCAGCAGCCCCTCAGGGGTTGACAATGAGCAGTTCTTC. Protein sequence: CASSPSGVDNEQFF.

The CDR3 region is CASSLDPGQTEAFF. CDR3 bases: TGTGCCAGCAGCTTAGACCCCGGACAGACTGAAGCTTTCTTT. V gene TRBV11-2 combines with J gene TRBJ1-1; tentatively, D is TRBD1 (6 bases). Per the germline V gene, CDR1 is SGHAT and CDR2 is FQNNGV. This CDR3 contains 14 residues. V was shortened by 0 bases and J by 5 bases, with 10 bases between the two germline ends.

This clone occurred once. CDR3 DNA: TGTGCCAGCAGTAAACAGGGCTACAATTCACCCCTCCACTTT. This sequence encodes CASSKQGYNSPLHF. V and J are TRBV6-5 and TRBJ1-6; D possibly corresponds to TRBD1 (6 bases). The CDR3 covers 14 residues. V shed 5 bases and J shed 7 bases, with 12 bases lying between them. CDR1 MNHEY and CDR2 SVGAGI come from the germline V gene.

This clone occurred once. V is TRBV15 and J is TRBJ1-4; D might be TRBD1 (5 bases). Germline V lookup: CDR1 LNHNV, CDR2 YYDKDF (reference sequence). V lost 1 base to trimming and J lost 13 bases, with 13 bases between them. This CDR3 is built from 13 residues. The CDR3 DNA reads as TGTGCCACCAGCAGAGTCAGGGTGGAGGGACTGTTTTTT. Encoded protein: CATSRVRVEGLFF.

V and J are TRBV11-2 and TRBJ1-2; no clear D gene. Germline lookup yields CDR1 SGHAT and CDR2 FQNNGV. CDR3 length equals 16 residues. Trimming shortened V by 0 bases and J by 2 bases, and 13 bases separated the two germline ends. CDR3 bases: TGTGCCAGCAGCTTAGATGCGAGCGGACGAAACTATGGCTACACCTTC. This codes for CASSLDASGRNYGYTF.

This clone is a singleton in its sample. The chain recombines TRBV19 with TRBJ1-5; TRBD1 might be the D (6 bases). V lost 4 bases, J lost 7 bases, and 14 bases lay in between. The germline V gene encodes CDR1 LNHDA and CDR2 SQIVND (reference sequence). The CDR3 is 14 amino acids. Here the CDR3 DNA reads TGTGCCAGTAGTACTACAGGGAAGGGCCAGCCCCAGCATTTT. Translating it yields CASSTTGKGQPQHF.

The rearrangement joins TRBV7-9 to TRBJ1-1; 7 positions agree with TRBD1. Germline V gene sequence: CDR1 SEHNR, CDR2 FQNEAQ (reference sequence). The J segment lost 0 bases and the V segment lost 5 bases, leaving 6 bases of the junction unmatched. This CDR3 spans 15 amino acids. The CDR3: CASSVGQPLNTEAFF. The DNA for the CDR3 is TGTGCCAGCAGCGTGGGACAGCCCTTGAACACTGAAGCTTTCTTT.